A selection of T cell receptor beta chains follows, all from one sample in a study of prognosis after radiotherapy for stage I lung cancer. TCRdb re-derived calls from the multiplex PCR reads in MiXCR, one entry per CDR3 protein. The profile covers some 27,000 distinct CDR3 sequences, with roughly 40% appearing a single time and under 35% taken by the ten largest. Here the sequenced sample was PBMCs, taken before or after stereotactic body radiation therapy (not recorded which). The receptors were sampled from a donor at least 50 years old with non-small cell lung cancer. The CDR3 runs from the conserved cysteine through the conserved F or W. A D gene is named only where the DNA matches it firmly. Only part of the rows carry a size: once, few, many, or a class if the clone is expanded.

.	.	TRBV28	TRBJ2-3	CASSFEITDTQYF	TGTGCCAGCAGCTTCGAGATCACAGATACTCAGTATTTT
.	TRBD2	TRBV20-1	TRBJ2-1	CSARLYTGTSGRNEQFF	TGCAGTGCTAGACTATATACCGGGACTAGCGGGAGGAATGAGCAGTTCTTC
medium-sized	.	TRBV5-1	TRBJ1-1	CASSYANWGGSPEAFF	TGCGCCAGCAGCTACGCGAACTGGGGGGGATCCCCTGAAGCTTTCTTT
many	TRBD2	TRBV27	TRBJ2-5	CASSLTGGLQETQYF	TGTGCCAGCAGTTTAACGGGGGGACTCCAAGAGACCCAGTACTTC
many	.	TRBV5-4	TRBJ2-1	CASSLMNEQFF	TGTGCCAGCAGCTTGATGAATGAGCAGTTCTTC
many	TRBD1	TRBV18	TRBJ2-7	CASSRDRTVYEQYF	TGTGCCAGCTCACGGGACAGGACCGTCTACGAGCAGTACTTC
many	.	TRBV5-6	TRBJ2-7	CASSSGVSSYEQYF	TGTGCCAGCAGCTCCGGAGTGTCGTCCTACGAGCAGTACTTC
many	.	TRBV7-2	TRBJ1-5	CASSQQVGDQPQHF	TGTGCCAGCAGCCAACAGGTGGGGGATCAGCCCCAGCATTTT
.	TRBD2	TRBV7-2	TRBJ2-7	CASSPGGARYRGTYEQYF	TGTGCCAGCAGTCCCGGGGGGGCGCGATACCGCGGTACCTACGAGCAGTACTTC
many	.	TRBV6-1	TRBJ2-5	CASSTTGTQYF	TGTGCCAGCAGTACCACGGGGACCCAGTACTTC
many	.	TRBV29-1	TRBJ2-2	CSVGVTGELFF	TGCAGCGTCGGAGTCACCGGGGAGCTGTTTTTT